This T cell receptor beta chain was documented in a study of T cell responses to AZD1222 COVID-19 vaccine. Notes on the study in general: The number of AZD1222 recipients seropositive at baseline was only five to seven. White British donors predominated, females outnumbered males, and clonal diversity was possibly underestimated. After the peak T cell response, and only then, were repertoires sampled. Unmutated variant regions are reportedly targeted by nearly half of spike-specific TCRs.

Regarding this clone: Its antigen is not identified.

V shed 2 bases and J 3 bases; nucleotides not matched to a gene: 6. The CDR3 spans 14 residues. Germline-derived CDR1 and CDR2 are SQVTM and ANQGSEA. Profiled with immunoSEQ multiplex PCR; TCRdb holds only in-frame clones, not every one. This table holds over 110,000 clones, 70% to 90% found once. This specimen consisted of peripheral blood, obtained on day 0 of AZD1222 vaccination. This chain connects TRBV29-1 to TRBJ1-2; 7 bases are a match to TRBD1. The clonotype originates from an adult in good health. CDR3 protein: CSVEPRGIYYGYTF. DNA for the CDR3: TGCAGCGTTGAACCCAGGGGGATCTACTATGGCTACACCTTC.